The subject of this entry is one T cell receptor (beta chain). The count of this clone is one. Its antigen is unknown. A read error may produce the germline difference seen at one junction end. This specimen belongs to a study of STAT5B mutations in CD4+ large granular lymphocyte leukemia (dated by TCRdb to the early 2020s). Turning to the overall study: Among the healthy controls, the CDR3 'QG' motif was associated with a particular HLA allele. Flow cytometry performed on FACSCanto II or FACSVerse showed that the purified fractions had more than 95% purity among lymphocytes. TCRbeta repertoires of CD4+ T-cell large granular lymphocyte leukemia patients were compared with those of healthy blood donors.

The CDR3 starts with the cysteine, ends with the phenylalanine, and has 16 residues. Here the CDR3 DNA is all that survives: 48 bases in frame from base 1. CDR1 KGHSH and CDR2 LQKENI were looked up in the germline V gene. Buffy coats from around 37 blood donors, supplied by the Finnish Red Cross blood service, were used as healthy controls. All TCR-sequenced material derived from peripheral blood: patient blood samples and healthy donor buffy coats. Peripheral blood mononuclear cells were isolated by Ficoll-Hypaque gradient centrifugation. For the healthy controls, CD4+ cells were obtained from buffy coats by magnetic purification. The Gentra Puregene Cell and Tissue kit was used for genomic DNA extraction, and quantification was performed on a Qubit 2.0 fluorometer. The immunoSEQ assay at survey resolution was used to sequence TCRbeta rearrangements from genomic DNA. Concerning the study's data processing: A lowest detectable productive clonotype frequency of 2.59 x 10-5 was observed in the TCR sequencing data. Only productive TCRbeta rearrangements, meaning sequences that were complete and in-frame, were kept for the analyses. Simpson clonality, calculated in the immunoSEQ Analyzer version 3.0, was used as the measure of sample clonality. Clones were binned by frequency as very rare, small, medium, large (1-20%) or hyperexpanded (>20%). Generation probabilities were estimated with OLGA 1.2.3, V-gene circos plots were made with VDJtools, specificities were searched in VDJdb, and CDR3 motifs were identified with GLIPH. TCRdb re-hosts the immuneACCESS table, in-frame sequences only. Its copies lack some clones; in the studies checked, an unresolved V gene accounts for under half of them, and the cause for the rest is not known. V, J and clone size are taken as reported in that table, and D and trimming were inferred from the DNA itself. This sample lists about 45,000 clones; 70% to 90% were detected once. The ten top clones hold 2.6% of the sample.

Findings and caveats that apply to the study as a whole: Data were not HLA-matched; higher clonality in CD4+ versus CD8+ T-LGLL could reflect the relatively small sample size. Main leukemic clonotypes were private to each patient, although about 25% of the main leukemic clonotypes were found at low frequency in the non-leukemic repertoires of other patients. TRBV06-family usage was enriched among the top patient clones (8/27) compared with healthy controls (2/35). Compared with healthy CD4+ repertoires, CD4-sorted patient repertoires appeared more clonal, and this difference remained even after the putative leukemic clones were removed.

The sequence came from a human donor in good health. The V and J genes are TRBV18 and TRBJ2-5, with 9 central nucleotides matching TRBD2. Material: CD4+ T cells from blood buffy coats. Here the CDR3 is given as CASSPLLAGYQESQYF. The nucleotide sequence reads as follows: TGTGCCAGCTCACCATTACTAGCGGGCTACCAAGAGTCCCAGTACTTC.